Below, 24 T cell receptor beta chains from the same sample are listed, as sequenced in a study of blood T cell repertoires in COVID-19. TCRdb's table, derived via immunoSEQ multiplex PCR, lists solely in-frame clones and lacks some. Found here are 150,000 to 200,000 clones, around 85% of them singletons; the top ten hold 20% to 25%. The sequenced material came from peripheral blood. Receptors were obtained from a man aged 70-80 years with active or convalescent COVID-19.

In DNA form, the CDR3 reads TGCAGCGTCCAGCGGGGGCTTCAAGAGACCCAGTACTTC. Residues: CSVQRGLQETQYF. The genes are TRBV29-1 and TRBJ2-5, with TRBD2 matching 8 bases. Germline CDR1 reads SQVTM; CDR2 reads ANQGSEA. The CDR3 loop spans 13 amino acids. With V trimmed by 6 bases and J by 2 bases, 5 bases remained unmatched.

This clone occurred once. J is TRBJ1-1 and V is TRBV24-1; TRBD1 matches 9 bases. Germline lookup yields CDR1 KGHDR and CDR2 SFDVKD. J gave up 1 base and V 3 bases, and 8 bases lay outside the gene matches. The CDR3 is 17 residues long. The CDR3 DNA sequence: TGTGCCACCAGTGATCAGGACGCACAGGGGGCGAACACTGAAGCTTTCTTT. Protein: CATSDQDAQGANTEAFF.

This chain connects TRBV14 to TRBJ1-2, with D tentatively TRBD1 (6 bases). The CDR3 has 15 residues. Deletions cut 4 bases from V and 0 bases from J, with 12 bases between. The germline gives CDR1 SGHDN, CDR2 FVKESK. As DNA, the CDR3 is TGTGCCAGCAGCCCACAGGGTATAACTAACTATGGCTACACCTTC. Encoded protein: CASSPQGITNYGYTF.

The genes are TRBV27 and TRBJ2-1; a weak D match, TRBD2 (6 bases). CDR3 length: 15 residues. Germline lookup yields CDR1 MNHEY and CDR2 SMNVEV (reference sequence). V lost 7 bases, J lost 8 bases, and 21 bases lay in between. CDR3 DNA: TGTGCCAGCACCAACCAAGCGGGCCTTACCCATGAGCAGTTCTTC. This codes for CASTNQAGLTHEQFF.

The CDR3 loop reads CASSLSGTGNGYGYTF. CDR3 nucleotide sequence: TGTGCCAGCAGTTTATCCGGGACAGGGAATGGCTATGGCTACACCTTC. The chain joins TRBV28 to TRBJ1-2; 9 bases map to TRBD1. The CDR3 spans 16 residues. Germline V gene sequence: CDR1 MDHEN, CDR2 SYDVKM. V was pared by 1 base and J by 4 bases, with 7 bases of the junction left unmatched.

The chain joins TRBV10-2 to TRBJ2-6; 9 nucleotides agree with TRBD1. From germline, CDR1 is WSHSY and CDR2 SAAADI. This CDR3 has 16 residues. V dropped 4 bases and J dropped 4; count of bases not matched to a gene: 5. The CDR3 nucleotides read TGCGCCAGCAGTGCGAAACAGGGGGCCGGGGCCAACGTCCTGACTTTC. Translated: CASSAKQGAGANVLTF.

This clone was seen just once. The chain recombines TRBV5-1 with TRBJ2-3, with D uncertain. The V gene's germline CDR1 is SGHRS and CDR2 YFSETQ. This CDR3 has 12 amino acids. The germline V and J ends were trimmed by 0 bases and 4 bases, with 3 bases remaining between them. CDR3 nucleotides: TGCGCCAGCAGCTTGGCGTCAGATACGCAGTATTTT. Its protein is CASSLASDTQYF.

The V call is TRBV5-1, the J call TRBJ2-3; 9 bases are shared with TRBD1. There are 14 residues in the CDR3. Germline loops: CDR1 SGHRS, CDR2 YFSETQ. Trimming at V came to 4 bases and at J to 2 bases, leaving 2 bases not matched to a gene. CDR3 in DNA: TGCGCCAGCAGCCGGGACAGGGCCACAGATACGCAGTATTTT. This codes for CASSRDRATDTQYF.

The chain recombines TRBV5-1 with TRBJ1-1, with 8 bases fitting TRBD1. This CDR3 is built from 17 residues. Trimming took 5 bases from V and 1 from J; bases not matched to a gene: 13. CDR1 SGHRS and CDR2 YFSETQ come from the germline V gene. CDR3 region: CASRPQGANSWNTEAFF. Here the CDR3 DNA reads TGCGCCAGCAGACCCCAGGGGGCGAATAGTTGGAACACTGAAGCTTTCTTT.

This sequence joins TRBV30 and TRBJ1-3; D is undetermined. Trimming removed 5 bases at V and 0 bases at J, with 14 bases between. Germline V gene data show CDR1 as GTSNPN and CDR2 as SVGIG (reference sequence). The CDR3 loop spans 15 amino acids. The CDR3 loop is CAWDFLSYSGNTIYF. The CDR3 DNA follows: TGTGCCTGGGATTTTTTATCTTACTCTGGAAACACCATATATTTT.

The rearrangement joins TRBV9 to TRBJ1-2, with 8 bases matching TRBD1. J lost 6 bases, V lost 4 bases, and 5 bases had no gene match. Germline CDR1 SGDLS, CDR2 YYNGEE. This CDR3 is built from 13 residues. The CDR3 sequence is CASSFLDRDGYTF. The DNA for the CDR3 is TGTGCCAGCAGCTTCTTGGACAGGGATGGCTACACCTTC.

CDR3 amino acids: CASSQDLASLGGDGYTF. The CDR3 DNA is TGCGCCAGCAGCCAAGATTTGGCGTCTCTCGGGGGGGATGGCTACACCTTC. The chain couples TRBV4-3 to TRBJ1-2; possible D gene TRBD1, 5 bases. Trimming shortened V by 0 bases and J by 6 bases, and 20 bases separated the two germline ends. The length of the CDR3 is 17 residues. Germline V CDR1 and CDR2: LGHNA, YSLEER.

The chain's CDR3 is CATSRAAGEAFF. DNA of the CDR3: TGTGCCACCAGCAGAGCGGCAGGGGAAGCTTTCTTT. The chain couples TRBV15 to TRBJ1-1; maybe TRBD1 (5 bases). The V gene lost 1 base and the J gene lost 8 bases, with 8 bases spanning the gap. The germline V gene has CDR1 LNHNV and CDR2 YYDKDF (reference sequence). The CDR3 covers 12 residues. Full variable domain (rest looked up from reference TRBV15 and TRBJ1-1): DAMVIQNPRYQVTQFGKPVTLSCSQTLNHNVMYWYQQKSSQAPKLLFHYYDKDFNNEADTPDNFQSRRPNTSFCFLDIRSPGLGDTAMYLCATSRAAGEAFFGQGTRLTVV.

This rearrangement joins TRBV10-3 to TRBJ1-4, with 7 bases lining up with TRBD1. Germline values: CDR1 ENHRY, CDR2 SYGVKD. The CDR3 covers 17 residues. The V segment lost 3 bases and the J segment 0 bases; nucleotides outside the gene matches: 7. The CDR3 DNA sequence: TGTGCCATCAGTGAACAGGGGATGTGGGCAACTAATGAAAAACTGTTTTTT. Protein product: CAISEQGMWATNEKLFF.

The CDR3 bases are TGTGCCAGCTCACTCGGTTTAGGGGATGGCTACACCTTC. Encoded protein: CASSLGLGDGYTF. The chain uses TRBV18 and TRBJ1-2; D perhaps matches TRBD1 (5 bases). Trimming took 4 bases from V and 6 from J, leaving 12 bases between them. The V gene's germline CDR1 is KGHSH and CDR2 LQKENI. This CDR3 has 13 residues.

The gene calls are TRBV6-5 and TRBJ2-3; 8 bases map to TRBD2. The V gene end was trimmed by 5 bases and the J gene end by 2 bases; junction bases not matched to a gene: 6. Germline CDR1 MNHEY, CDR2 SVGAGI. This CDR3 contains 15 residues. The CDR3 reads CASSRSGAVTDTQYF. The CDR3 nucleotides read TGTGCCAGCAGTCGTAGCGGGGCCGTCACAGATACGCAGTATTTT.

The chain links TRBV30 to TRBJ1-5, with D maybe TRBD1 (6 bases). This CDR3 spans 14 amino acids. Germline CDR1 GTSNPN, CDR2 SVGIG (reference sequence). Between the trimmed V and J ends, which lost 0 bases and 6 bases, there was a span of 12 bases. CDR3 protein: CAWSVLQGVQPQHF. The CDR3 DNA follows: TGTGCCTGGAGTGTATTACAGGGTGTTCAGCCCCAGCATTTT.

This clone came up a few times. This sequence joins TRBV7-9 and TRBJ2-7; tentative D call: TRBD1 (7 bases). There are 16 residues in the CDR3. V was shortened by 3 bases and J by 2 bases, with 17 bases between the two germline ends. Looked up from germline, CDR1 is SEHNR and CDR2 is FQNEAQ (reference sequence). In DNA, the CDR3 is TGTGCCAGCAGCTTCCCCTCAGGGGGGCCCACCTACGAGCAGTACTTC. It codes for CASSFPSGGPTYEQYF.

This chain connects TRBV5-1 to TRBJ1-5; 11 bases are shared with TRBD1. With V trimmed by 3 bases and J by 1 base, 3 bases remained unmatched. The V gene's germline CDR1 is SGHRS and CDR2 YFSETQ. This CDR3 contains 16 residues. CDR3 loop: CASSSGTGGSNQPQHF. The CDR3 DNA reads TGCGCCAGCAGCTCGGGGACAGGGGGAAGCAATCAGCCCCAGCATTTT.

The chain links TRBV10-3 to TRBJ2-3, with D unclear. The CDR3 is 14 residues long. Germline V gives CDR1 ENHRY, CDR2 SYGVKD. V lost 3 bases and J lost 0, with 7 bases in between. CDR3 in amino acids: CAISDYLSTDTQYF. DNA for the CDR3: TGTGCCATCAGTGATTACTTGAGCACAGATACGCAGTATTTT.

This chain links TRBV4-1 with TRBJ1-5, with 10 nucleotides matching TRBD1. CDR3 length equals 17 residues. The V and J ends lost 2 bases and 6 bases, in that order; junction bases with no gene match: 10. Per the germline V gene, CDR1 is MGHRA and CDR2 is YSYEKL. The CDR3 reads CASSQSTGTGVSQPQHF. In DNA form, the CDR3 reads TGCGCCAGCAGCCAATCGACCGGGACAGGGGTATCTCAGCCCCAGCATTTT.

This clone appeared a single time. The chain combines TRBV6-5 with TRBJ2-7, with 11 bases fitting TRBD1. The V gene's germline CDR1 is MNHEY and CDR2 SVGAGI. The CDR3 runs to 14 residues. With 6 bases clipped from V and 4 bases from J, the junction kept 5 bases outside the gene matches. In DNA, the CDR3 is TGTGCCAGCAGATTGGACAGGGGGCAGTACGAGCAGTACTTC. The encoded protein is CASRLDRGQYEQYF.

This clone was observed a handful of times. The chain carries TRBV6-5 and TRBJ2-7, with 10 bases that match TRBD1. After removal of 11 bases from V and 2 bases from J, the junction contained 6 bases not matched to a gene. Looked up from germline, CDR1 is MNHEY and CDR2 is SVGAGI. The CDR3 spans 13 residues. Here the CDR3 reads CAVEGTGAYEQYF. CDR3 DNA: TGTGCCGTCGAGGGGACAGGGGCCTACGAGCAGTACTTC.

The chain joins TRBV4-3 to TRBJ2-1; 8 bases match TRBD2. The CDR3 has 13 residues. With 3 bases clipped from V and 9 bases from J, the junction kept 4 bases outside the gene matches. Germline loops: CDR1 LGHNA, CDR2 YSLEER. The CDR3 DNA sequence: TGCGCCAGCAGCCATCCAGCGGGAGTTGAGCAGTTCTTC. As protein: CASSHPAGVEQFF.